These T cell receptor beta chains were read from a single sample in a study of type 1 and type 2 diabetes patients. TCRdb reprocessed the multiplex PCR reads via MiXCR and lists one record per CDR3 protein. Counted here are 270,000 or so distinct CDR3 sequences, around 47% occurring once; the ten biggest clones make up approximately 14%. The material sequenced was peripheral blood mononuclear cells (PBMCs). These receptors were collected from a man aged 18 to 30 with type 2 diabetes. Each CDR3 is given with its conserved first and last residue. The D gene is left open where the match is weak. Clone size appears in some rows only: once, few, many, or a class for an expanded clone.

v_gene	d_gene	j_gene	abundance	CDR3aa	CDR3nt
TRBV24-1	TRBD1	TRBJ1-1	few	CATSDGTANTEAFF	TGTGCCACCAGTGACGGGACAGCGAACACTGAAGCTTTCTTT
TRBV28	-	TRBJ1-2	-	CASSDYRSGYTF	TGTGCCAGCAGTGATTACAGGTCTGGCTACACCTTC
TRBV20-1	-	TRBJ1-1	-	CSARDFRDMNTEAFF	TGCAGTGCTAGAGACTTCCGGGACATGAACACTGAAGCTTTCTTT
TRBV20-1	-	TRBJ1-1	-	CSARRPANTEAFF	TGCAGTGCTAGACGCCCCGCGAACACTGAAGCTTTCTTT
TRBV30	TRBD2	TRBJ2-7	many	CACLRGGGYEQYF	TGTGCCTGTTTGCGGGGGGGAGGATACGAGCAGTACTTC
TRBV6-4	-	TRBJ1-2	-	CASSPQGTTNYGYTF	TGTGCCAGCAGTCCTCAAGGGACAACCAACTATGGCTACACCTTC
TRBV9	-	TRBJ1-6	-	CASSDGGRPPLHF	TGTGCCAGCAGCGACGGGGGCCGGCCACCCCTCCACTTT
TRBV7-9	-	TRBJ2-7	few	CASSFDSNYEQYF	TGTGCCAGCAGCTTCGACAGTAACTACGAGCAGTACTTC
TRBV20-1	-	TRBJ1-5	-	CSARVGSNQPQRF	TGCAGTGCTAGAGTCGGAAGCAATCAGCCCCAGCGTTTT
TRBV9	-	TRBJ2-5	-	CASSVVGASEETQYF	TGTGCCAGCAGCGTCGTGGGCGCTTCCGAAGAGACCCAGTACTTC
TRBV28	TRBD2	TRBJ2-2	-	CASSSREGLGGELFF	TGTGCCAGCAGTTCCCGGGAGGGCCTTGGCGGGGAGCTGTTTTTT
TRBV27	-	TRBJ1-2	-	CATSPRGSYGYTF	TGTGCCACCTCACCCCGGGGGAGCTATGGCTACACCTTC
TRBV7-6	-	TRBJ2-6	-	CASSFLGGSGANVLTF	TGTGCCAGCAGCTTTCTAGGCGGCTCTGGGGCCAACGTCCTGACTTTC
TRBV4-3	-	TRBJ2-7	few	CASSQDFTGPSYEQYF	TGCGCCAGCAGCCAAGACTTTACGGGCCCCTCCTACGAGCAGTACTTC
TRBV7-3	-	TRBJ1-1	-	CASSPRGLGNTEAFF	TGCGCCAGCAGCCCCAGGGGCCTGGGTAACACTGAAGCTTTCTTT
TRBV7-2	-	TRBJ2-5	few	CASSLAAARETQYF	TGTGCCAGCAGCTTAGCCGCCGCCCGAGAGACCCAGTACTTC
TRBV9	-	TRBJ2-2	-	CASSVAKGKLTGELFF	TGTGCCAGCAGCGTAGCTAAGGGGAAATTGACCGGGGAGCTGTTTTTT
TRBV5-1	TRBD1	TRBJ1-1	few	CASSAGQFMNTEAFF	TGCGCCAGCAGCGCGGGACAGTTCATGAACACTGAAGCTTTCTTT
TRBV2	-	TRBJ2-3	few	CASSENPQGDTQYF	TGTGCCAGCAGTGAAAATCCACAAGGAGATACGCAGTATTTT
TRBV7-9	-	TRBJ2-1	-	CASSSQINEQFF	TGTGCCAGCAGCTCGCAGATCAATGAGCAGTTCTTC
TRBV28	-	TRBJ2-7	-	CASSQAYEQYF	TGTGCCAGCAGTCAGGCCTACGAGCAGTACTTC
TRBV7-3	-	TRBJ2-7	-	CASSPDSNYEQYF	TGTGCCAGCAGCCCGGACAGTAACTACGAGCAGTACTTC
TRBV7-8	-	TRBJ2-3	-	CASRPGRTDTQYF	TGTGCCAGCAGGCCGGGGCGGACAGATACGCAGTATTTT
TRBV7-2	-	TRBJ1-6	-	CASSLGTGDPLHF	TGTGCCAGCAGCTTAGGTACGGGGGACCCCCTCCACTTT
TRBV10-2	TRBD2	TRBJ2-5	-	CASTRTSAIQETQYF	TGCGCCAGCACCCGGACTAGCGCCATCCAAGAGACCCAGTACTTC
TRBV7-9	-	TRBJ1-2	-	CASSPMGRRDGYTF	TGTGCTAGCAGCCCGATGGGACGTCGGGATGGCTACACCTTC
TRBV2	-	TRBJ2-3	-	CATDPERGDTDTQYF	TGTGCCACCGACCCAGAGAGGGGAGACACAGATACGCAGTATTTT
TRBV29-1	-	TRBJ2-5	few	CSVEDPQMRETQYF	TGCAGCGTTGAAGATCCGCAGATGAGAGAGACCCAGTACTTC
TRBV25-1	-	TRBJ2-1	many	CASTGPSGNSYNEQFF	TGTGCCAGCACGGGTCCGAGTGGCAACTCCTACAATGAGCAGTTCTTC
TRBV12-3/TRBV12-4	-	TRBJ2-7	few	CASSRAFEQYF	TGTGCCAGCAGTCGAGCCTTTGAGCAGTACTTC
TRBV2	-	TRBJ2-7	few	CASRASPSRNSNYEQYF	TGTGCCAGCAGAGCCAGCCCCTCGCGAAACTCGAACTACGAGCAGTACTTC
TRBV12-3/TRBV12-4	-	TRBJ1-1	-	CASSLTQGEAFF	TGTGCCAGCAGTTTAACGCAGGGTGAAGCTTTCTTT
TRBV4-1	-	TRBJ1-6	few	CASSQVGGTGNNSPLHF	TGCGCCAGCAGCCAAGTCGGTGGGACTGGAAATAATTCACCCCTCCACTTT
TRBV11-2	TRBD1	TRBJ2-3	-	CASKRQGTDTQYF	TGTGCCAGCAAAAGACAGGGGACAGATACGCAGTATTTT
TRBV20-1	-	TRBJ2-7	-	CSGLRSYEQYF	TGCAGTGGACTGCGATCCTACGAGCAGTACTTC
TRBV29-1	-	TRBJ2-7	-	CSVANGVSYERQYF	TGCAGCGTTGCCAATGGAGTCTCCTACGAGCGGCAGTACTTC
TRBV19	TRBD1	TRBJ1-2	few	CASSPTTGTYGYTF	TGTGCCAGTAGTCCAACGACAGGGACCTATGGCTACACCTTC
TRBV2	-	TRBJ2-7	-	CASSGSGLGGEQYF	TGTGCCAGCAGTGGCTCAGGACTAGGGGGCGAGCAGTACTTC
TRBV12-3/TRBV12-4	-	TRBJ2-7	-	CASSLRELEEQYF	TGTGCCAGCAGTTTAAGGGAATTGGAAGAGCAGTACTTC